The T cell receptor (beta chain) described here comes from a study of blood T cell repertoires in COVID-19. This clone was seen only once. Germline V gives CDR1 SEHNR, CDR2 FQNEAQ (reference sequence). The CDR3 loop spans 16 amino acids. Between the trimmed V and J ends, which lost 5 bases and 3 bases, there was a span of 14 bases. Assay used: immunoSEQ multiplex PCR; TCRdb lists only in-frame clones, some missing. The table includes around 300,000 clones, approximately 83% detected once. This chain uses TRBV7-9 with TRBJ1-6; weak D call: TRBD1 (5 bases). What was sequenced was peripheral blood. The receptor was derived from a woman aged 65 to 85 with acute or convalescent COVID-19. The CDR3: CASSMDGAFYNSPLHF. CDR3 nucleotides: TGTGCCAGCAGCATGGATGGGGCCTTCTATAATTCACCCCTCCACTTT. The entire variable domain, with the rest obtained from reference TRBV7-9 and TRBJ1-6, is as follows: DTGVSQNPRHKITKRGQNVTFRCDPISEHNRLYWYRQTLGQGPEFLTYFQNEAQLEKSRLLSDRFSAERPKGSFSTLEIQRTEQGDSAMYLCASSMDGAFYNSPLHFGNGTRLTVT.